Presented here are 32 T cell receptor beta chains from one specimen sequenced in a study of T-cell reconstitution after alpha-beta-depleted transplantation in children (dated by TCRdb to about 2016). The library was built by means of PCR. The instrument was an Illumina HiSeq 2500. TCR library preparation used molecular barcoding, with unique molecular identifiers applied to normalize quantification of the TCRbeta repertoire. TCRdb reprocessed the public reads (quality trimming at Q25 with fastp, clone calling with MiXCR) and kept in-frame beta chains. Rows matching on CDR3 protein sequence are summarized as one entry with the most common DNA and genes. The sample table lists approximately 650,000 distinct CDR3 sequences, less than 15% of them with a count of one. The ten largest clones capture 0.79% of the sample. The intended sense of this specimen's treatment or condition label: allogeneic hematopoietic cell transplantation with graft depleted of TCRalphabeta T cells and CD19 B cells.

The specimen comprised PBMCs, sampled before TCRalphabeta/CD19-depleted stem cell transplant. The receptor set was obtained from a girl between 2 and 10 years old with congenital amegakaryocytic thrombocytopenia, due to receive a stem cell transplant.

This clonotype was seen at least ten times. The chain employs TRBV28 and TRBJ1-1; D ambiguous. The CDR3 has 13 residues. Germline V CDR1 and CDR2: MDHEN, SYDVKM. The V end was cut by 7 bases, the J end by 5 bases, with 14 bases between. CDR3: CASIVGSQTEAFF. The CDR3 DNA is TGTGCCAGCATAGTGGGGAGTCAAACTGAAGCTTTCTTT. The variable domain in full, with the rest retrieved from reference TRBV28 and TRBJ1-1, is DVKVTQSSRYLVKRTGEKVFLECVQDMDHENMFWYRQDPGLGLRLIYFSYDVKMKEKGDIPEGYSVSREKKERFSLILESASTNQTSMYLCASIVGSQTEAFFGQGTRLTVV.

This clonotype occurred many times. This chain uses TRBV5-1 with TRBJ2-1; 7 nucleotides match TRBD2. This CDR3 is built from 15 residues. V shed 4 bases, J shed 2 bases, and the junction held 6 bases outside the gene matches. Per the germline V gene, CDR1 is SGHRS and CDR2 is YFSETQ. DNA for the CDR3: TGCGCCAGCAGCCGGGGGGTCGGAACCTACAATGAGCAGTTCTTC. Encoded protein: CASSRGVGTYNEQFF.

This clonotype was observed at least ten times. The chain employs TRBV29-1 and TRBJ2-1, with D possibly being TRBD1 (5 bases). The V gene's germline CDR1 is SQVTM and CDR2 ANQGSEA. V was pared by 0 bases and J by 2 bases, with 11 bases between. The CDR3 loop spans 15 amino acids. The CDR3 nucleotides are TGCAGCGTTGAAGATCAGGGTGGCGCCTACAATGAGCAGTTCTTC. Translation: CSVEDQGGAYNEQFF.

This clonotype has more than one count but fewer than ten. The rearrangement uses TRBV6-2 or TRBV6-3 and TRBJ2-1; maybe TRBD1 (7 bases). The germline V and J ends were trimmed by 6 bases and 8 bases, with 26 bases remaining between them. Germline V lookup: CDR1 MNHEY, CDR2 SVGEGT. There are 17 residues in the CDR3. The CDR3 DNA reads as TGTGCCAGCAGAAAATGGAGGGACAGACGGATAGTGGATGAGCAGTTCTTC. Translated, it gives CASRKWRDRRIVDEQFF.

The chain couples TRBV10-1 to TRBJ2-3; D may correspond to TRBD1 or TRBD2 (5 bases each). Germline V gives CDR1 WNHNN, CDR2 SYGVQD (reference sequence). The ends were cut back, 3 bases at V and 2 bases at J, with 12 bases in the middle. The CDR3 has 15 amino acids. The chain's CDR3 is CASSEGTIFTDTQYF. In nucleotides, the CDR3 is TGCGCCAGCAGTGAAGGGACCATCTTCACAGATACGCAGTATTTT.

This clonotype was detected many times. CDR3 sequence (DNA): TGCAGCGTCGAATACAATGAGCAGTTCTTC. Translating it yields CSVEYNEQFF. The genes are TRBV29-1 and TRBJ2-1; no firm D call. The CDR3 runs 10 residues. Germline CDR1 is SQVTM and CDR2 is ANQGSEA. The germline V and J ends were trimmed by 6 bases and 4 bases, with 4 bases remaining between them.

There are a few counts of this clonotype. The chain couples TRBV7-6 to TRBJ2-7; D might be TRBD1 (6 bases). The CDR3 extends over 15 amino acids. Germline-derived CDR1 and CDR2 are SGHVS and FNYEAQ. Trimming took off 1 base at V and 7 bases at J, with 17 bases between the two ends. The CDR3 is CASSLEGQGLGEQYF. The CDR3 nucleotides are TGTGCCAGCAGCTTAGAAGGTCAGGGGTTGGGGGAGCAGTACTTC.

This clonotype was observed at least ten times. The chain combines TRBV6-2 or TRBV6-3 with TRBJ2-3, with D uncertain. From germline, CDR1 is MNHEY and CDR2 SVGEGT. The CDR3 runs to 12 residues. V lost 6 bases and J 6 bases, leaving 10 bases between the germline ends. The CDR3 sequence is CASRELSDTQYF. CDR3 nucleotide sequence: TGTGCCAGCAGGGAACTATCGGATACGCAGTATTTT.

This clonotype was recorded many times. V usage is TRBV20-1 and J usage is TRBJ2-1; D gene uncertain. Between the trimmed V and J ends, which lost 0 bases and 5 bases, there was a span of 23 bases. This CDR3 region has 18 residues. Germline V gene data show CDR1 as DFQATT and CDR2 as SNEGSKA (reference sequence). In DNA, the CDR3 is TGCAGTGCTAGAGATTTTGTCTCGCCGGCATCAGCCAACAATGAGCAGTTCTTC. Translated: CSARDFVSPASANNEQFF.

This clonotype has ten or more counts. The chain uses TRBV28 and TRBJ2-3, with 10 positions matching TRBD2. Trimming took 2 bases from V and 7 from J; bases not matched to a gene: 15. Germline CDR1 is MDHEN and CDR2 is SYDVKM. CDR3 length: 18 residues. The CDR3, as DNA: TGTGCCAGCAGTTTAGGGCTAGCGGGAGCCCGAATTGGTAATACGCAGTATTTT. Protein product: CASSLGLAGARIGNTQYF.

This chain joins TRBV18 and TRBJ2-7; 9 bases are a match to TRBD2. V dropped 2 bases and J dropped 4; count of bases not matched to a gene: 6. Germline-derived CDR1 and CDR2 are KGHSH and LQKENI. This CDR3 comprises 15 residues. This chain's CDR3 is CASSPSGGRAYEQYF. The CDR3 coding sequence is TGTGCCAGCTCACCAAGCGGCGGGAGGGCATACGAGCAGTACTTC.

The chain has TRBV7-9 and TRBJ2-5, with D maybe TRBD1 (6 bases). The germline V gene encodes CDR1 SEHNR and CDR2 FQNEAQ (reference sequence). V lost 8 bases to trimming and J lost 5 bases, with 12 bases between them. There are 12 residues in the CDR3. CDR3 protein: CASVTGLETQYF. DNA of the CDR3: TGTGCCAGCGTAACAGGGCTGGAGACCCAGTACTTC.

This clonotype was seen many times. This chain links TRBV12-3 or TRBV12-4 with TRBJ2-3, with 8 bases that match TRBD2. The CDR3 sequence is 16 residues long. The V gene end was trimmed by 6 bases and the J gene end by 6 bases; junction bases not matched to a gene: 14. DNA for the CDR3: TGTGCCAGCAGCTTTCCCTCTTGGCGGGAGGTGGATACGCAGTATTTT. Amino acid sequence: CASSFPSWREVDTQYF.

This clonotype came up a few times. CDR3 loop: CASSLVASDYNEQFF. The CDR3 region has the DNA TGCGCCAGCAGCTTGGTTGCTAGCGATTACAATGAGCAGTTCTTC. The chain employs TRBV5-1 and TRBJ2-1; D is perhaps TRBD2 (6 bases). The V end was cut by 0 bases, the J end by 4 bases, with 11 bases between. Germline CDR1 and CDR2: SGHRS and YFSETQ. The CDR3 spans 15 residues.

This chain uses TRBV20-1 with TRBJ1-5; 8 bases fit TRBD1. The CDR3 runs to 15 residues. J was trimmed by 6 bases and V by 2 bases; bases with no gene match: 9. Germline V gene lookup returns CDR1 DFQATT and CDR2 SNEGSKA (reference sequence). CDR3 nucleotide sequence: TGCAGTGCTAGACCGGGAGCAGGGGGCGGTCAGCCCCAGCATTTT. Amino acid sequence: CSARPGAGGGQPQHF.

This clonotype was observed a few times. The V gene is TRBV11-3, the J gene TRBJ2-2; no clear D gene. The V and J ends lost 5 bases and 0 bases respectively, with 7 bases between them. This CDR3 spans 14 amino acids. Germline CDR1 is SGHNT and CDR2 is YENEEA. CDR3 sequence (DNA): TGTGCCAGCAGCCCCGTGTCGAACACCGGGGAGCTGTTTTTT. Its protein is CASSPVSNTGELFF.

This clonotype has a handful of counts. This chain joins TRBV13 and TRBJ2-3; the D gene is possibly TRBD2 (6 bases). The CDR3 consists of 16 residues. Germline lookup yields CDR1 PRHDT and CDR2 FYEKMQ (reference sequence). The germline V and J ends were trimmed by 5 bases and 3 bases, with 18 bases remaining between them. The chain's CDR3 is CASSLQTSLRTDTQYF. CDR3 DNA: TGTGCCAGCAGCCTACAAACTAGCCTGCGAACAGATACGCAGTATTTT.

In its sample, this clonotype was seen many times. The J gene is TRBJ2-5, the V gene TRBV5-1; D might be TRBD1 or TRBD2, each matching 5 bases. V lost 5 bases to trimming and J lost 3 bases, with 11 bases between them. CDR3 size: 13 residues. Germline CDR1 and CDR2: SGHRS and YFSETQ. CDR3 region: CASSRGLEETQYF. For the CDR3, the DNA is TGCGCCAGCAGTCGGGGCCTTGAAGAGACCCAGTACTTC.

This clonotype was picked up many times. The chain links TRBV19 to TRBJ1-1, with TRBD1 matching 8 bases. The CDR3 is 15 residues long. The germline CDR1 and CDR2 sequences are LNHDA and SQIVND (reference sequence). Trimming took 10 bases from V and 0 from J; bases not matched to a gene: 10. The CDR3 reads CATTDRASLNTEAFF. In DNA, the CDR3 is TGTGCCACAACGGACAGGGCCTCTCTGAACACTGAAGCTTTCTTT.

The chain has TRBV5-1 and TRBJ2-1, with 12 positions matching TRBD2. This CDR3 is built from 14 residues. With 5 bases clipped from V and 9 bases from J, the junction kept 6 bases outside the gene matches. The germline V gene encodes CDR1 SGHRS and CDR2 YFSETQ. The CDR3 DNA sequence: TGCGCCAGCAGTACGACTAGCGGGAGAGGTGAGCAGTTCTTC. Amino acid sequence: CASSTTSGRGEQFF.

This clonotype was counted a few times. The chain couples TRBV11-2 to TRBJ2-7, with 9 bases aligning to TRBD1. The CDR3 totals 15 residues. After removal of 6 bases from V and 4 bases from J, the junction contained 10 bases not matched to a gene. Germline V lookup: CDR1 SGHAT, CDR2 FQNNGV. Here the CDR3 DNA reads TGTGCCAGCAGAAGTAACAGGGGGCGCAGATACGAGCAGTACTTC. This encodes CASRSNRGRRYEQYF.

This clonotype was observed a few times. This sequence joins TRBV20-1 and TRBJ1-5; 8 nucleotides match TRBD1. Unmatched junction bases numbered 6, after V lost 3 bases and J lost 11 bases. CDR3 length: 12 residues. Looked up from germline, CDR1 is DFQATT and CDR2 is SNEGSKA (reference sequence). The CDR3 is CSASRGQETQHF. The CDR3 DNA sequence: TGCAGTGCTAGTAGGGGACAGGAGACCCAGCATTTT.

This clonotype has a handful of counts. The chain couples TRBV19 to TRBJ1-2, with 9 bases lining up with TRBD1. V shed 6 bases, J shed 4 bases, and the junction held 3 bases outside the gene matches. CDR3 length equals 13 residues. Germline V gene lookup returns CDR1 LNHDA and CDR2 SQIVND (reference sequence). The CDR3 DNA is TGTGCCAGTAGCCCACAGGGGGCCTATGGCTACACCTTC. Its translation: CASSPQGAYGYTF.

This clonotype was picked up many times. V and J are TRBV5-5 and TRBJ2-5; TRBD1 aligns across 12 bases. The CDR3 spans 17 residues. Per the germline V gene, CDR1 is SGHKS and CDR2 is YYEKEE (reference sequence). Trimming at V came to 1 base and at J to 4 bases, leaving 8 bases not matched to a gene. The CDR3 region has the DNA TGTGCCAGCAGCTTGCCCCCGGGACAGGGGGCGAGAGAGACCCAGTACTTC. It translates to CASSLPPGQGARETQYF.

This clonotype was recorded at least ten times. The rearrangement links TRBV20-1 to TRBJ2-7; no definite D call. The ends were cut back, 3 bases at V and 0 bases at J, with 12 bases in the middle. The CDR3 is 14 amino acids. The germline V gene has CDR1 DFQATT and CDR2 SNEGSKA (reference sequence). The CDR3 reads CSASSERSSYEQYF. The CDR3 DNA reads TGCAGTGCTAGTTCGGAGAGGAGCTCCTACGAGCAGTACTTC.

The chain employs TRBV5-1 and TRBJ2-1; D may correspond to TRBD1 or TRBD2 (5 bases each). This CDR3 has 16 amino acids. V dropped 4 bases and J dropped 7 bases, with 21 bases sitting between them. CDR1 and CDR2 (germline): SGHRS, YFSETQ. The CDR3 here is CASSGSGTKVRNEQFF. The CDR3 DNA sequence: TGCGCCAGCAGCGGGTCCGGGACGAAGGTGAGGAATGAGCAGTTCTTC.

The chain links TRBV25-1 to TRBJ2-7; D tentatively reads TRBD1 or TRBD2 (5 bases each). V was shortened by 4 bases and J by 4 bases, with 11 bases between the two germline ends. The CDR3 is made up of 13 amino acids. Germline V CDR1 and CDR2: MGHDK, SYGVNS. This CDR3 is CASSGGSLYEQYF. The CDR3 bases are TGTGCCAGCAGTGGGGGGAGTCTTTACGAGCAGTACTTC.

This rearrangement joins TRBV12-3 or TRBV12-4 to TRBJ2-7; 11 bases line up with TRBD2. The CDR3 runs 15 residues. Trimming took 3 bases from V and 5 from J; bases not matched to a gene: 6. Here the CDR3 DNA reads TGTGCCAGCAGTTTGAAACTAGCGGGAGTGGACGAGCAGTACTTC. It yields the protein CASSLKLAGVDEQYF.

This clonotype occurred a few times. In DNA, the CDR3 is TGTGCCAGCAGCTTCTATAGCGAGTCCTACAATGAGCAGTTCTTC. This codes for CASSFYSESYNEQFF. The V call is TRBV7-6, the J call TRBJ2-1, with D tentatively TRBD2 (5 bases). V was cut by 3 bases and J by 1 base, with 10 bases left in between. This CDR3 is built from 15 residues. CDR1 and CDR2 from the germline V gene are SGHVS and FNYEAQ.

This clonotype was picked up many times. The chain carries TRBV5-1 and TRBJ1-1; 7 bases match TRBD1. Trimming at V came to 3 bases and at J to 0 bases, leaving 8 bases not matched to a gene. This CDR3 is built from 16 residues. CDR1 and CDR2 (germline): SGHRS, YFSETQ. The CDR3 DNA follows: TGCGCCAGCAGCTGGGCCCCGGGACAGATGAACACTGAAGCTTTCTTT. This gives the protein CASSWAPGQMNTEAFF.

This rearrangement joins TRBV20-1 to TRBJ2-3; perhaps TRBD2 as D (5 bases). Deletions cut 0 bases from V and 2 bases from J, with 12 bases between. This CDR3 comprises 15 residues. The germline V gene has CDR1 DFQATT and CDR2 SNEGSKA (reference sequence). The CDR3 loop reads CSARDPSDYTDTQYF. For the CDR3, the DNA is TGCAGTGCTAGAGATCCCAGCGACTACACAGATACGCAGTATTTT.

This clonotype was observed many times. V is TRBV12-3 or TRBV12-4 and J is TRBJ2-3; 12 nucleotides align to TRBD1. This CDR3 comprises 16 residues. V was clipped by 5 bases and J by 4 bases; unmatched bases: 7. CDR3 in amino acids: CASSDTGTGGADTQYF. CDR3 sequence (DNA): TGTGCCAGCAGTGATACCGGGACAGGGGGCGCAGATACGCAGTATTTT.